The clone carrying this T cell receptor beta chain was seen at least ten times. Antigen: not known. This record comes from a study of post-analysis software for immune sequencing data. Per germline, CDR1 MNHEY and CDR2 SMNVEV (reference sequence). The CDR3 contains 16 residues. Trimming took 6 bases from V and 0 from J; bases not matched to a gene: 11. Libraries were made from TCR beta cDNA, and they carried unique molecular identifiers. TCRdb re-analysed the PCR reads in MiXCR, keeping a single row per CDR3 protein. The table has about 200,000 distinct CDR3 sequences, 25% to 30% seen once; the top ten hold more than 3%. Study-wide points: TRBV segments more frequent in patients than in controls numbered a few and included TRBV5-6, TRBV5-1 and TRBV20-1.

This rearrangement joins TRBV27 to TRBJ2-7, with TRBD1 matching over 7 bases. This sequence was found in a girl between 2 and 17 years old with multiple sclerosis. Material for sequencing was blood. Here the CDR3 reads CASSGLETGSSYEQYF. CDR3 nucleotides: TGTGCCAGCAGCGGCTTGGAGACAGGGAGCTCCTACGAGCAGTACTTC.